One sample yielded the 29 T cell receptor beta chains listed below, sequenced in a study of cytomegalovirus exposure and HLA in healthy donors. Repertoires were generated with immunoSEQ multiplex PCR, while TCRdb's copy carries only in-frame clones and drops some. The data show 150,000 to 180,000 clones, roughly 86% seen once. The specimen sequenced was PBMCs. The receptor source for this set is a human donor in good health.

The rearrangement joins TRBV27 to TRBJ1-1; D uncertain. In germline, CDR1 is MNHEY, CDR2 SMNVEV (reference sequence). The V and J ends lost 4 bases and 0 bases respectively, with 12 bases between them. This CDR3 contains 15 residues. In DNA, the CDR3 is TGTGCCAGCAGTTCCGAGGGCCTCATGAACACTGAAGCTTTCTTT. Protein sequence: CASSSEGLMNTEAFF.

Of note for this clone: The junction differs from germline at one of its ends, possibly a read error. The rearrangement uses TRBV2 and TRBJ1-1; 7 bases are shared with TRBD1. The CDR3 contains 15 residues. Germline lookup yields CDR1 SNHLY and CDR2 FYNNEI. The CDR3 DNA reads TGTGCCAGCAGAGAAGACAGGGCCATGAACACTGAAGCTTTCTTT. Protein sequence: CASREDRAMNTEAFF.

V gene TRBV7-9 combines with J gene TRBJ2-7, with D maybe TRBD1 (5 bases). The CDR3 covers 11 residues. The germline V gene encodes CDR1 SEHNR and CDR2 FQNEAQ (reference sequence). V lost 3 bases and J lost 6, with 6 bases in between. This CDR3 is CASSFTGEQYF. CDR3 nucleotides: TGTGCCAGCAGCTTTACAGGCGAGCAGTACTTC.

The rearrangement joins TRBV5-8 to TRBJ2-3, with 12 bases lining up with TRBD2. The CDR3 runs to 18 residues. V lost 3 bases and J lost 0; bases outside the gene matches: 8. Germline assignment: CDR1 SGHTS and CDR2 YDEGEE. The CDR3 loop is CASSSGGLAGASTDTQYF. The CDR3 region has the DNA TGTGCCAGCAGCTCGGGGGGACTAGCGGGTGCTAGCACAGATACGCAGTATTTT.

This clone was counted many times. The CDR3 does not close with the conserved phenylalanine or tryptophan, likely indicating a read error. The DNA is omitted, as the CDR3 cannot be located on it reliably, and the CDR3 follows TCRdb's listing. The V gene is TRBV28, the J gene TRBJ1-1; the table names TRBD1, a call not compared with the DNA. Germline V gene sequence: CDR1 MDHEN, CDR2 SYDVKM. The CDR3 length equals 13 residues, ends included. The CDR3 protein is CASSGQTVGPPRV.

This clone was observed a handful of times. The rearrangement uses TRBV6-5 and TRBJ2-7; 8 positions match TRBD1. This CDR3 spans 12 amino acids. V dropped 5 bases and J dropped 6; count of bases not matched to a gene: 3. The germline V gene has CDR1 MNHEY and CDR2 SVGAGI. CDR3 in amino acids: CASSGQGSEQYF. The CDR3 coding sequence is TGTGCCAGCAGTGGACAGGGAAGCGAGCAGTACTTC.

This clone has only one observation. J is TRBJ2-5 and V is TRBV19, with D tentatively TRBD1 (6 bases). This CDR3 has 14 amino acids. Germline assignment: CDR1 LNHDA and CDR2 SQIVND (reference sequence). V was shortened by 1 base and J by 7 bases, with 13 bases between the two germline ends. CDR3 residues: CASSIVGQPVTQYF. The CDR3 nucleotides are TGTGCCAGTAGTATAGTCGGACAGCCTGTGACCCAGTACTTC. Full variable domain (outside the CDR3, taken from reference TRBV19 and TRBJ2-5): DGGITQSPKYLFRKEGQNVTLSCEQNLNHDAMYWYRQDPGQGLRLIYYSQIVNDFQKGDIAEGYSVSREKKESFPLTVTSAQKNPTAFYLCASSIVGQPVTQYFGPGTRLLVL.

The CDR3 reads CASRASTGEYF. The CDR3 DNA is TGTGCCAGCAGGGCCTCTACAGGGGAGTACTTC. This sequence joins TRBV2 and TRBJ2-7; 7 nucleotides align to TRBD1. The CDR3 contains 11 residues. Germline assignment: CDR1 SNHLY and CDR2 FYNNEI. Trimming at V came to 6 bases and at J to 11 bases, leaving 7 bases not matched to a gene.

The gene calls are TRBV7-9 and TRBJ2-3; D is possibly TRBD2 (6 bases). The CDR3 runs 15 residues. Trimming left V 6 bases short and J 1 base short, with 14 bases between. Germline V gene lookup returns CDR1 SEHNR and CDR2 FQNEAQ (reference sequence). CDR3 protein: CASRAPGLGTDTQYF. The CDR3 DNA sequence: TGTGCCAGCAGGGCCCCGGGACTTGGCACAGATACGCAGTATTTT. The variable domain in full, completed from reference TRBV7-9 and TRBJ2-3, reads DTGVSQNPRHKITKRGQNVTFRCDPISEHNRLYWYRQTLGQGPEFLTYFQNEAQLEKSRLLSDRFSAERPKGSFSTLEIQRTEQGDSAMYLCASRAPGLGTDTQYFGPGTRLTVL.

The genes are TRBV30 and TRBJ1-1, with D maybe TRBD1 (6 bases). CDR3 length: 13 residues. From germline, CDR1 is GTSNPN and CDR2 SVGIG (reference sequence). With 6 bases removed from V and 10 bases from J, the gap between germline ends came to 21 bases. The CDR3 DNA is TGTGCCTGTCCGACAGGTCCACGAAGGGTAGCTTTCTTT. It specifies CACPTGPRRVAFF.

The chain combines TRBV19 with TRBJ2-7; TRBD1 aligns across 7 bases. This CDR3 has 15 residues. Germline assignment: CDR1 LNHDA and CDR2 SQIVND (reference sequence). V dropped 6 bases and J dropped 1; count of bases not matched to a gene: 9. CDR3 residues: CASSFGTVTSYEQYF. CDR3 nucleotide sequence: TGTGCCAGTAGCTTTGGGACAGTGACTTCCTACGAGCAGTACTTC. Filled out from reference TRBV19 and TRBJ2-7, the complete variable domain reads DGGITQSPKYLFRKEGQNVTLSCEQNLNHDAMYWYRQDPGQGLRLIYYSQIVNDFQKGDIAEGYSVSREKKESFPLTVTSAQKNPTAFYLCASSFGTVTSYEQYFGPGTRLTVT.

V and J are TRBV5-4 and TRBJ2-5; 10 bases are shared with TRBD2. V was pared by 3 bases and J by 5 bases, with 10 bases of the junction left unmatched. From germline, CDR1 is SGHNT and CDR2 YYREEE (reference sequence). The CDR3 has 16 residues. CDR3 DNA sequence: TGTGCCAGCAGCTCCACGAGCGGGAGGGCCCCGGAGACCCAGTACTTC. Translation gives CASSSTSGRAPETQYF.

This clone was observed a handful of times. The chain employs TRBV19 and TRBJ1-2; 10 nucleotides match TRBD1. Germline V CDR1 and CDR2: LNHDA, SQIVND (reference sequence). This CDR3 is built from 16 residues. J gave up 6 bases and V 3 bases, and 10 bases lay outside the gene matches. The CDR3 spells CASSIRPGTGDDGYTF. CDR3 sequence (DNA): TGTGCCAGTAGTATCAGGCCCGGGACAGGGGACGATGGCTACACCTTC. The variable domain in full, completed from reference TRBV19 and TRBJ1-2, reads DGGITQSPKYLFRKEGQNVTLSCEQNLNHDAMYWYRQDPGQGLRLIYYSQIVNDFQKGDIAEGYSVSREKKESFPLTVTSAQKNPTAFYLCASSIRPGTGDDGYTFGSGTRLTVV.

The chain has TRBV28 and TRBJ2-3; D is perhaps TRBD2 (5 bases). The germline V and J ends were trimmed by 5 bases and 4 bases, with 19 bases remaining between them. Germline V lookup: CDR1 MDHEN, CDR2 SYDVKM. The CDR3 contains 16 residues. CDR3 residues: CASSRGSTRRADTQYF. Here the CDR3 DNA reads TGTGCCAGCAGTCGAGGGTCGACCCGGCGGGCAGATACGCAGTATTTT.

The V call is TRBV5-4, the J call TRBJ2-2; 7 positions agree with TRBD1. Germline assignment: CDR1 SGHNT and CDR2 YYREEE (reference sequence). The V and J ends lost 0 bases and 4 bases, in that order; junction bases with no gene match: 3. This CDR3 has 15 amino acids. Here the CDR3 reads CASSLGQGTTGELFF. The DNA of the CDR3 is TGTGCCAGCAGCTTGGGACAGGGAACCACCGGGGAGCTGTTTTTT.

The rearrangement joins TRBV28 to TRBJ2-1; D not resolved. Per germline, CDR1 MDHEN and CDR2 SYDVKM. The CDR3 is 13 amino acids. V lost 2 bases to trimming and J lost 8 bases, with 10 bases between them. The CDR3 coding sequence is TGTGCCAGCAGTTTACCCCCAGGTCATGAGCAGTTCTTC. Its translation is CASSLPPGHEQFF.

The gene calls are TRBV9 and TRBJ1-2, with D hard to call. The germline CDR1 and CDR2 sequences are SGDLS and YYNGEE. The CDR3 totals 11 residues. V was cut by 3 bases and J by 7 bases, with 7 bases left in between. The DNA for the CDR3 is TGTGCCAGCAGCGCCCCCGGTGGCTACACCTTC. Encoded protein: CASSAPGGYTF.

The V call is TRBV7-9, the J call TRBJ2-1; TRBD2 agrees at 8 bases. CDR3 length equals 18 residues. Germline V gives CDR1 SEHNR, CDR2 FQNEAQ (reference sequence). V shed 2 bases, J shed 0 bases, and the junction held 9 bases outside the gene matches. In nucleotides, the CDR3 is TGTGCCAGCAGCTTATACGGGGGGGGGTCCTCCTCCTACAATGAGCAGTTCTTC. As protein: CASSLYGGGSSSYNEQFF.

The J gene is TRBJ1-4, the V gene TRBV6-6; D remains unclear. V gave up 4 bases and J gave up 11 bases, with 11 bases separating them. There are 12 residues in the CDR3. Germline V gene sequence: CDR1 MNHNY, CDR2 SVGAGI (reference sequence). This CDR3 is CASSSHGEKLFF. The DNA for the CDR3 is TGTGCCAGCAGTTCTCACGGGGAGAAACTGTTTTTT.

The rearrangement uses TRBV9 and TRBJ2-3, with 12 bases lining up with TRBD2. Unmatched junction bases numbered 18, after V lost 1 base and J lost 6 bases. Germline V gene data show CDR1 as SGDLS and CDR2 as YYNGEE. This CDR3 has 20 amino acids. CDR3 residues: CASSVRAPLLAGGPGDTQYF. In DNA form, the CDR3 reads TGTGCCAGCAGCGTAAGGGCTCCTCTCCTAGCGGGAGGGCCTGGGGATACGCAGTATTTT.

The CDR3 region has the DNA TGTGCCAGCAGTTATGCCGGGGCTGAAGCTTTCTTT. It is translated as CASSYAGAEAFF. The gene calls are TRBV6-5 and TRBJ1-1; D ambiguous. The V gene lost 3 bases and the J gene lost 6 bases, with 8 bases spanning the gap. Germline lookup yields CDR1 MNHEY and CDR2 SVGAGI. This CDR3 is built from 12 residues.

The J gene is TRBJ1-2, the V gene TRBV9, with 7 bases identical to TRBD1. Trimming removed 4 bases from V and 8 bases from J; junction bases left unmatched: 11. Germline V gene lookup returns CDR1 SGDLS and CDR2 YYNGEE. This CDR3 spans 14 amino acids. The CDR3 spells CASSPQGGYVGYTF. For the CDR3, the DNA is TGTGCCAGCAGCCCTCAGGGGGGCTATGTGGGCTACACCTTC.

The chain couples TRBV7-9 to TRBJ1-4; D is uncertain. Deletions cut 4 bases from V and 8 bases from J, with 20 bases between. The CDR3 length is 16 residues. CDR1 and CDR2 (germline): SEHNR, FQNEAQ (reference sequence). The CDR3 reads CASSSELTARVEKLFF. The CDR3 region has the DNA TGTGCCAGCAGCTCAGAGCTGACGGCGCGGGTGGAAAAACTGTTTTTT. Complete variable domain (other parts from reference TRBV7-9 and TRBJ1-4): DTGVSQNPRHKITKRGQNVTFRCDPISEHNRLYWYRQTLGQGPEFLTYFQNEAQLEKSRLLSDRFSAERPKGSFSTLEIQRTEQGDSAMYLCASSSELTARVEKLFFGSGTQLSVL.

CDR3 in DNA: TGTGCCAGCAGTGAACTGGCAGGGGTTCAGCCCCAGCATTTT. It is translated as CASSELAGVQPQHF. The chain joins TRBV2 to TRBJ1-5; D is perhaps TRBD1 (6 bases). Germline V gene data show CDR1 as SNHLY and CDR2 as FYNNEI. CDR3 size: 14 residues. V gave up 2 bases and J gave up 6 bases, with 11 bases separating them.

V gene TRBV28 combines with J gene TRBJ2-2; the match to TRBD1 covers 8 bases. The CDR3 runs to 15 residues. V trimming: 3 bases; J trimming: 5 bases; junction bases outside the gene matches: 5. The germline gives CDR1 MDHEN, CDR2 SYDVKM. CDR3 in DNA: TGTGCCAGCAGTTTTGAACAGGGGGGTACCGGGGAGCTGTTTTTT. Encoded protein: CASSFEQGGTGELFF.

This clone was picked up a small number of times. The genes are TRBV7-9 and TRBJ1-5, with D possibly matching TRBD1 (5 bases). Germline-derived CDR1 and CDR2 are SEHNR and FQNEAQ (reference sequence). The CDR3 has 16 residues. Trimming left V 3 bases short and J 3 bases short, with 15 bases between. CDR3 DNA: TGTGCCAGCAGCTTCGGATCAGGGTTTTACAATCAGCCCCAGCATTTT. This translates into CASSFGSGFYNQPQHF.

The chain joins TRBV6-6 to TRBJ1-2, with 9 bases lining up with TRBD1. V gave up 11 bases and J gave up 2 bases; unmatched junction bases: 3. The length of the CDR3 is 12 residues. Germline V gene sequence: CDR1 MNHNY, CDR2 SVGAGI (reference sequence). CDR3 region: CASTGGNYGYTF. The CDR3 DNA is TGTGCCTCGACAGGGGGGAACTATGGCTACACCTTC.

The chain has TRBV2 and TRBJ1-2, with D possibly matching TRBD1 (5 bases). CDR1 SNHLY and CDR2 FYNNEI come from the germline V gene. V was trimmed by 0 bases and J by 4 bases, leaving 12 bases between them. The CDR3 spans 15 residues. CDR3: CASSEAQGRFYGYTF. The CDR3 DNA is TGTGCCAGCAGTGAAGCCCAGGGTAGGTTCTATGGCTACACCTTC.

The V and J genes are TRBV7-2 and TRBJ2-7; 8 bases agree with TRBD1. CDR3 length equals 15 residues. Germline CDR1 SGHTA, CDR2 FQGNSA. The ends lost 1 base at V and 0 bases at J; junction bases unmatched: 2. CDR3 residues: CASSLGQGYSYEQYF. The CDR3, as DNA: TGTGCCAGCAGCTTAGGACAGGGGTACTCCTACGAGCAGTACTTC.